This T cell receptor beta chain was documented in a study of long-term antiretroviral therapy in people with HIV. At the level of the study: The 2015 immediate-ART recommendation was preceded by the earliest samples by about a decade. Whole-study results and caveats: Neither ART adherence, viral resistance nor therapy changes were documented. Dominating the repertoire at all time points were the clones that expanded before ART.

A v3.0 immunoSEQ assay was performed at survey level. Produced via immunoSEQ multiplex PCR; TCRdb's table is partial and in-frame only. The table has 30,000 or so clones, over 75% seen once. At least one PBMC sample before ART and at least two after were required. Details on this clone: Its specificity is not known.

The sequence was obtained from a man aged 18 to 29 with HIV. The specimen was unsorted PBMCs, collected 0.8 years before starting antiretroviral therapy.

The CDR3 is CASSPSGAPNEKLFF. In nucleotides, the CDR3 is TGTGCCAGCAGCCCGTCGGGGGCACCAAATGAAAAACTGTTTTTT. The V gene is TRBV14, the J gene TRBJ1-4; maybe TRBD1 (6 bases). Germline-derived CDR1 and CDR2 are SGHDN and FVKESK. There are 15 residues in the CDR3. The germline V and J ends were trimmed by 4 bases and 5 bases, with 14 bases remaining between them.